Listed below are T cell receptor beta chains from one sample, sequenced in a study of T-cell reconstitution after alpha-beta-depleted transplantation in children. TCRdb re-derived calls from the PCR reads in MiXCR, one entry per CDR3 protein. The sample shows around 370,000 distinct CDR3 sequences, 10% of them seen only once. The sequencing used PBMCs from the stem cell graft donor, collected from the stem cell graft. The receptor source for this set is a human donor who donated a stem cell graft to a child with acute lymphoblastic leukemia. Each CDR3 is given with its conserved first and last residue. D genes are given only for firm matches. Size is stated for part of the rows, as once, few or many counts, or as a class when the clone is expanded.

abundance	v_gene	d_gene	CDR3aa
.	TRBV12-3/TRBV12-4	.	CASGADSYNEQFF
few	TRBV15	TRBD2	CATSREGSYEQYF
few	TRBV12-3/TRBV12-4	.	CASSLMFAEGLYYEQYF
few	TRBV3-1	.	CASSQDPGTNTEAFF
.	TRBV28	.	CASSQTGNWYEQYF
.	TRBV4-3	.	CASSQDKRTGYEQFF
.	TRBV6-2/TRBV6-3	TRBD2	CASSRTSGRAFYEQYF
.	TRBV10-3	TRBD1	CAISPDRDLYGYTF
few	TRBV11-3	.	CASSPGPGVDTQYF
many	TRBV15	TRBD2	CATSRGTSGSPTDTQYF
.	TRBV20-1	TRBD2	CSARGTGGANTGELFF
.	TRBV5-1	.	CASSLGSSSPSYEQYF
.	TRBV2	.	CASSEFPPGAAIYEQYF
.	TRBV19	.	CASTPPLRQQMNTEAFF
.	TRBV4-2	.	CASSPSLPGGTDTQYF
.	TRBV12-3/TRBV12-4	.	CASSPLSYTESFF
.	TRBV28	.	CASSPPGNLDEQFF
few	TRBV27	.	CASSPWGSHSSSYNEQFF
.	TRBV28	.	CASSPTSITYNEQFF